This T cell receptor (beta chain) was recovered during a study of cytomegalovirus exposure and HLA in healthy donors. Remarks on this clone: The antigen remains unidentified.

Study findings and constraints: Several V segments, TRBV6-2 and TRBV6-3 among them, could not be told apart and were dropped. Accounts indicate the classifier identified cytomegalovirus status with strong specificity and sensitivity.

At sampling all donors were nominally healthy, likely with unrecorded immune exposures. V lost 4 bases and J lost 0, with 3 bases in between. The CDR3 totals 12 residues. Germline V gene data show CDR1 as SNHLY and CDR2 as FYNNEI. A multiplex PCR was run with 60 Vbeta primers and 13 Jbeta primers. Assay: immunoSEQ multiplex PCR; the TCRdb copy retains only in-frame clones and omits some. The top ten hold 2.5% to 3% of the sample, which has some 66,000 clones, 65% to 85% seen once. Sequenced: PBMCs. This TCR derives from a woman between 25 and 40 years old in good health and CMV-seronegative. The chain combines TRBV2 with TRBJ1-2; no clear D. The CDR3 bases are TGTGCCAGCAGTGCCGCTAACTATGGCTACACCTTC. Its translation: CASSAANYGYTF.